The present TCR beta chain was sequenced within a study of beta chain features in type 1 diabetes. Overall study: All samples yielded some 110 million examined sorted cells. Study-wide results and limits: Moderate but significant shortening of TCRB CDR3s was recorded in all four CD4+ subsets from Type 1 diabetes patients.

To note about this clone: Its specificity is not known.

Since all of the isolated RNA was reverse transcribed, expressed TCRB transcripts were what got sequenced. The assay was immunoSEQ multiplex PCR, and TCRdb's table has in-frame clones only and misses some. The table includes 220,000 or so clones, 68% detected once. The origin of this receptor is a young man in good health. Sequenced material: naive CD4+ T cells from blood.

CDR3 in DNA: TGTGCCAGCAGCGACCGGGACAGGGGTCGCGAGCAGTACTTC. Its translation is CASSDRDRGREQYF. V and J are TRBV9 and TRBJ2-7; 10 positions agree with TRBD1. The CDR3 is 14 amino acids. Germline V gene sequence: CDR1 SGDLS, CDR2 YYNGEE. Trimming removed 3 bases from V and 6 bases from J; junction bases left unmatched: 6.